Below, 21 T cell receptor beta chains from the same sample are listed, as sequenced in a study of cytomegalovirus exposure and HLA in healthy donors. PCR involved 60 Vbeta and 13 Jbeta primers. Assay: immunoSEQ multiplex PCR; the TCRdb copy retains only in-frame clones and omits some. The sample records 200,000 to 250,000 clones, more than 65% being singletons. Sequenced material: PBMCs. Receptor source: a man younger than 35 in good health and CMV-seronegative.

This chain connects TRBV30 to TRBJ2-2; 15 nucleotides align to TRBD2. Trimming at V came to 2 bases and at J to 3 bases, leaving 7 bases not matched to a gene. The CDR3 covers 18 residues. Germline values: CDR1 GTSNPN, CDR2 SVGIG (reference sequence). CDR3 nucleotide sequence: TGTGCCTGGAGTCTCGGACTAGCGGGAGGGTGGGACACCGGGGAGCTGTTTTTT. This gives the protein CAWSLGLAGGWDTGELFF.

The rearrangement joins TRBV11-2 to TRBJ2-7, with TRBD2 matching 10 bases. Germline CDR1 reads SGHAT; CDR2 reads FQNNGV. The CDR3 is 19 residues long. Trimming removed 4 bases from V and 3 bases from J; junction bases left unmatched: 18. Here the CDR3 DNA reads TGTGCCAGCAGCTCCCTAGGTCTCCCCGGACTAGCGGACTTCTACGAGCAGTACTTC. It specifies CASSSLGLPGLADFYEQYF.

The genes are TRBV5-3 and TRBJ2-1, with 11 bases identical to TRBD2. TRBV5-3 is an open reading frame whose function is uncertain. The CDR3 loop spans 19 amino acids. The V gene end was trimmed by 3 bases and the J gene end by 0 bases; junction bases not matched to a gene: 11. The CDR3 coding sequence is TGTGCCAGAAGCTGCGGGGGGAAGACTAGCGGGGACTCCTACAATGAGCAGTTCTTC. This translates into CARSCGGKTSGDSYNEQFF.

The chain is built from TRBV25-1 and TRBJ2-1, with 8 bases that match TRBD2. This CDR3 has 13 amino acids. The germline V gene has CDR1 MGHDK and CDR2 SYGVNS. The trim removed 9 bases at V and 7 bases at J, leaving 8 bases unmatched. The CDR3 loop reads CASQAGDWNEQFF. DNA for the CDR3: TGTGCCAGTCAAGCGGGAGACTGGAATGAGCAGTTCTTC.

J is TRBJ2-7 and V is TRBV6-1, with 9 bases fitting TRBD1. This CDR3 is 18 amino acids long. With 4 bases clipped from V and 2 bases from J, the junction kept 15 bases outside the gene matches. CDR1 and CDR2 (germline): MNHNS, SASEGT. CDR3 region: CASSGGEDRTGVTYEQYF. In nucleotides, the CDR3 is TGTGCCAGCAGTGGAGGGGAAGATAGGACAGGGGTAACCTACGAGCAGTACTTC.

Notes on this clone: The same CDR3 arises from other DNA sequences in this sample as well. This chain connects TRBV5-1 to TRBJ1-2; a weak D match, TRBD1 (5 bases). CDR3 length: 13 residues. The V gene lost 4 bases and the J gene lost 2 bases, with 9 bases spanning the gap. Germline CDR1 and CDR2: SGHRS and YFSETQ. CDR3 nucleotides: TGCGCCAGCAGCCTTGGGGGGAACTATGGCTACACCTTC. Encoded protein: CASSLGGNYGYTF.

The chain links TRBV28 to TRBJ2-7, with a possible D match to TRBD2 (6 bases). Germline V gene sequence: CDR1 MDHEN, CDR2 SYDVKM. Trimming pared 6 bases from V and 7 bases from J, leaving 13 bases between. CDR3 size: 12 residues. CDR3 bases: TGTGCCAGCAGGCTGCTCGGGGGAGAGCAGTACTTC. This codes for CASRLLGGEQYF.

The sample holds a few counts of this clone. V gene TRBV5-1 combines with J gene TRBJ1-2, with TRBD1 identical over 8 bases. The CDR3 has 15 amino acids. Germline V gives CDR1 SGHRS, CDR2 YFSETQ. The V and J ends lost 4 bases and 8 bases, in that order; junction bases with no gene match: 13. Written as DNA, the CDR3 is TGCGCCAGCAGCGCCCGGACAGGGACTTTCGGGGGCTACACCTTC. Protein product: CASSARTGTFGGYTF.

The chain carries TRBV6-1 and TRBJ2-2; maybe TRBD2 (5 bases). V was cut by 3 bases and J by 1 base, with 6 bases left in between. CDR3 size: 14 residues. CDR1 and CDR2 (germline): MNHNS, SASEGT. The CDR3 loop is CASSDGGNTGELFF. The DNA for the CDR3 is TGTGCCAGCAGTGATGGAGGGAACACCGGGGAGCTGTTTTTT.

The rearrangement links TRBV27 to TRBJ2-1; no reliable D call. CDR1 and CDR2 (germline): MNHEY, SMNVEV (reference sequence). Trimming shortened V by 2 bases and J by 2 bases, and 7 bases separated the two germline ends. This CDR3 spans 14 amino acids. In nucleotides, the CDR3 is TGTGCCAGCAGTTTAGCGCCCCCCTACAATGAGCAGTTCTTC. Translated, it gives CASSLAPPYNEQFF.

V usage is TRBV19 and J usage is TRBJ1-5; the D gene is possibly TRBD1 (5 bases). With 3 bases removed from V and 3 bases from J, the gap between germline ends came to 9 bases. The germline CDR1 and CDR2 sequences are LNHDA and SQIVND (reference sequence). This CDR3 contains 14 residues. DNA for the CDR3: TGTGCCAGTAGTATCTGGGGGGTCAATCAGCCCCAGCATTTT. Amino acid sequence: CASSIWGVNQPQHF.

The chain combines TRBV29-1 with TRBJ2-5, with D uncertain. Looked up from germline, CDR1 is SQVTM and CDR2 is ANQGSEA. The V gene lost 6 bases and the J gene lost 1 base, with 9 bases spanning the gap. This CDR3 contains 12 residues. The CDR3 is CSVGDLQETQYF. Here the CDR3 DNA reads TGCAGCGTAGGAGATCTCCAAGAGACCCAGTACTTC.

This chain connects TRBV6-1 to TRBJ1-4; 12 bases agree with TRBD1. CDR1 is MNHNS and CDR2 is SASEGT in the germline V gene. V lost 2 bases and J lost 4; bases outside the gene matches: 8. CDR3 size: 18 residues. The CDR3 DNA sequence: TGTGCCAGCAGTGAACGGGGGACAGGGGGCTTGGTTAATGAAAAACTGTTTTTT. Its translation: CASSERGTGGLVNEKLFF.

This clone has just one count. The chain employs TRBV6-5 and TRBJ1-4; D may be TRBD1 (5 bases). The V gene's germline CDR1 is MNHEY and CDR2 SVGAGI. The CDR3 contains 16 residues. Deletions cut 0 bases from V and 8 bases from J, with 16 bases between. The CDR3 is CASSYSPGRVGEKLFF. The CDR3, as DNA: TGTGCCAGCAGTTACTCCCCGGGCAGGGTAGGAGAAAAACTGTTTTTT.

This chain links TRBV19 with TRBJ1-1; no reliable D call. This CDR3 has 14 residues. Trimming took 1 base from V and 1 from J, leaving 7 bases between them. Germline-derived CDR1 and CDR2 are LNHDA and SQIVND (reference sequence). The CDR3 reads CASSIGAANTEAFF. For the CDR3, the DNA is TGTGCCAGTAGTATAGGGGCTGCGAACACTGAAGCTTTCTTT.

CDR3 protein: CASSWGLYSNQPQHF. CDR3 DNA: TGTGCCAGCAGTTGGGGACTGTATAGCAATCAGCCCCAGCATTTT. This rearrangement joins TRBV2 to TRBJ1-5; D possibly corresponds to TRBD1 (5 bases). This CDR3 region has 15 residues. V gave up 5 bases and J gave up 0 bases, with 11 bases separating them. Germline V gene lookup returns CDR1 SNHLY and CDR2 FYNNEI.

The chain combines TRBV5-6 with TRBJ2-5; tentatively, D is TRBD1 (6 bases). The germline CDR1 and CDR2 sequences are SGHDT and YYEEEE. The germline V and J ends were trimmed by 4 bases and 6 bases, with 16 bases remaining between them. The CDR3 totals 14 residues. The CDR3 coding sequence is TGTGCCAGCAGCCACGGACAGACGAAAAAGACCCAGTACTTC. Amino acids: CASSHGQTKKTQYF.

This chain joins TRBV29-1 and TRBJ2-3; tentative D call: TRBD2 (6 bases). Trimming took off 7 bases at V and 5 bases at J, with 19 bases between the two ends. The CDR3 sequence is 14 residues long. Per germline, CDR1 SQVTM and CDR2 ANQGSEA. The CDR3 reads CSGESSGEVDTQYF. CDR3 nucleotide sequence: TGCAGCGGGGAAAGCTCGGGAGAGGTAGATACGCAGTATTTT.

This clone was detected only a few times. The chain combines TRBV30 with TRBJ2-5, with D perhaps TRBD2 (5 bases). Between the trimmed V and J ends, which lost 3 bases and 0 bases, there was a span of 11 bases. Germline V gives CDR1 GTSNPN, CDR2 SVGIG (reference sequence). This CDR3 region has 14 residues. CDR3: CAWSRLLYQETQYF. In DNA form, the CDR3 reads TGTGCCTGGAGCCGACTACTTTACCAAGAGACCCAGTACTTC.

The rearrangement uses TRBV7-8 and TRBJ1-5, with D perhaps TRBD1 (5 bases). The V gene's germline CDR1 is SGHVS and CDR2 FQNEAQ. Between the trimmed V and J ends, which lost 2 bases and 0 bases, there was a span of 8 bases. This CDR3 region has 15 residues. The CDR3 sequence is CASSLSRASNQPQHF. The CDR3, as DNA: TGTGCCAGCAGCTTATCCAGGGCTAGCAATCAGCCCCAGCATTTT.

The V call is TRBV6-6, the J call TRBJ2-3, with D unresolved. The V and J ends lost 0 bases and 2 bases respectively, with 12 bases between them. CDR1 MNHNY and CDR2 SVGAGI come from the germline V gene (reference sequence). The CDR3 covers 16 residues. The CDR3: CASSYSGRRPTDTQYF. The DNA for the CDR3 is TGTGCCAGCAGTTACTCCGGCCGGCGGCCCACAGATACGCAGTATTTT.